This TCR beta chain was captured in a study of T cell responses to AZD1222 COVID-19 vaccine. Across the whole study: Whether given at about 4 or about 12 weeks, second doses were pooled.

Assay: immunoSEQ multiplex PCR; the TCRdb copy retains only in-frame clones and omits some. The table shows 150,000 to 200,000 clones, with about 90% occurring only once. Points from the study as a whole: Once two AZD1222 doses were given, Spike-specific TCR breadth and depth went up. Repertoire sampling occurred only after the peak T cell response.

The table lists this clone with a few counts. Its matching antigen is unknown. The germline V gene encodes CDR1 MRHNA and CDR2 SNTAGT. The CDR3 has 14 residues. With 6 bases clipped from V and 6 bases from J, the junction kept 6 bases outside the gene matches. This rearrangement joins TRBV6-4 to TRBJ1-5; 9 nucleotides line up with TRBD1. Specimen: peripheral blood, collected on day 0 of AZD1222 vaccination. The source is an adult in good health. The CDR3 DNA sequence: TGTGCCAGCAGCGAACAGGGGGCCGGTCAGCCCCAGCATTTT. Translating gives CASSEQGAGQPQHF.